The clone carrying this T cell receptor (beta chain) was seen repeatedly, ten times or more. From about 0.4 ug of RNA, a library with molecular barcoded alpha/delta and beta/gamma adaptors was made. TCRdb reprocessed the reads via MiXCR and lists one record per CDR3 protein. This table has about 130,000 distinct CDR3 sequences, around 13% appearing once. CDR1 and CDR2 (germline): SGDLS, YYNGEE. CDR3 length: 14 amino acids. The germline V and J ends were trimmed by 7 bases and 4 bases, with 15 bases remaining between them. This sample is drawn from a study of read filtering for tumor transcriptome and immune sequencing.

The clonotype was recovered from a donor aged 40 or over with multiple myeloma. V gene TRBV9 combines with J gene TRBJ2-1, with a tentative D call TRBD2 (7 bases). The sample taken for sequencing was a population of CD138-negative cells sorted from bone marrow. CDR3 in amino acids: CASFTAGAYNEQFF. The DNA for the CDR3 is TGTGCCAGCTTTACTGCGGGGGCGTACAATGAGCAGTTCTTC.